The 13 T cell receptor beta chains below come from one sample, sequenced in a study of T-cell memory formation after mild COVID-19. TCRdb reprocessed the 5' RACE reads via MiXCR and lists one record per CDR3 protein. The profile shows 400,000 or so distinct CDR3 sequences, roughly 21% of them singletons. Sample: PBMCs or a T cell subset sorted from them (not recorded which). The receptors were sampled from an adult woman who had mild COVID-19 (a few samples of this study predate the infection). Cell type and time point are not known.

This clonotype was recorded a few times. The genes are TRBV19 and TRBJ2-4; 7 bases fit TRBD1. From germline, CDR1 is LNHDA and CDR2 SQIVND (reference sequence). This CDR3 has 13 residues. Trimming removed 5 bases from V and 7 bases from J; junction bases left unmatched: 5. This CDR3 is CASSEGGRNIQYF. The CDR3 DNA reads TGTGCCAGTAGTGAAGGGGGCAGGAACATTCAGTACTTC.

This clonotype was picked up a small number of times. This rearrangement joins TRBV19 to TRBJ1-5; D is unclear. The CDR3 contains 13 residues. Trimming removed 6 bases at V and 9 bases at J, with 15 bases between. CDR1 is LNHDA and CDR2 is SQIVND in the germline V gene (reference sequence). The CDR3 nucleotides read TGTGCCAGTAGGGGGATGTCCTCCACGCCCCAGCATTTT. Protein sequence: CASRGMSSTPQHF.

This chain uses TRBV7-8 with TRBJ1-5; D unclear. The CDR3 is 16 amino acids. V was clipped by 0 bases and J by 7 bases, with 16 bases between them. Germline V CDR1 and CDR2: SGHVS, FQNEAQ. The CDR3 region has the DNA TGTGCCAGCAGCTTAGCGGGGTTGGCGGAAGTCCAGCCCCAGCATTTT. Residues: CASSLAGLAEVQPQHF.

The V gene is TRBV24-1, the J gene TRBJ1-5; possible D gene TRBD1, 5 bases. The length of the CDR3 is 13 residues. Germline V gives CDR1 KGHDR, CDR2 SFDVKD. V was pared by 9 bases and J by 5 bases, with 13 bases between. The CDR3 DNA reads TGTGCCACCTCCGGGGCCAACCATCAGCCCCAGCATTTT. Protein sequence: CATSGANHQPQHF.

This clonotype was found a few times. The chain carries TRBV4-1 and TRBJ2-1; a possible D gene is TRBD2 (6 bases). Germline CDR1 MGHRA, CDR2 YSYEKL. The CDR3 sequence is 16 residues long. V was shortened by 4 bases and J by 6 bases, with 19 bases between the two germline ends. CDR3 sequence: CASSPPTGRMGNEQFF. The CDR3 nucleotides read TGCGCCAGCAGCCCTCCTACGGGGAGGATGGGCAATGAGCAGTTCTTC.

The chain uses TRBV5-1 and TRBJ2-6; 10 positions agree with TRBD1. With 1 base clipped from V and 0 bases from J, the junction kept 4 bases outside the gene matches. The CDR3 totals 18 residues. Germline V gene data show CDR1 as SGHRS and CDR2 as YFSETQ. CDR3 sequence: CASSLTGTGVSGANVLTF. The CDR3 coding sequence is TGCGCCAGCAGCTTGACGGGGACAGGGGTCTCTGGGGCCAACGTCCTGACTTTC.

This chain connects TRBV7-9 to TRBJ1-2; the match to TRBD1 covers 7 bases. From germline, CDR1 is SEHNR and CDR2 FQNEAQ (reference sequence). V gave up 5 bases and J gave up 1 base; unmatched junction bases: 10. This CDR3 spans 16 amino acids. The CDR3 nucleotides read TGTGCCAGCAGCCTAAAGACAGGGAGCGGTAACTATGGCTACACCTTC. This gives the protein CASSLKTGSGNYGYTF.

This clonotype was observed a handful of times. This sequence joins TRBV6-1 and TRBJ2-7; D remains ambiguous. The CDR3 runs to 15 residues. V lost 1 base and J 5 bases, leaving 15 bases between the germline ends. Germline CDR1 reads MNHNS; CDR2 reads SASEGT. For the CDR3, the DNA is TGTGCCAGCAGTGAAGGTGGCCTCCCAGGCGACGAGCAGTACTTC. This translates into CASSEGGLPGDEQYF.

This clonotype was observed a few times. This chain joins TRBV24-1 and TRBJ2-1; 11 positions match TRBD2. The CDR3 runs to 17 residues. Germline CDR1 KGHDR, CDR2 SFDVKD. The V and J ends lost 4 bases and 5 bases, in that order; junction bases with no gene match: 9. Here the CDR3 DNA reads TGTGCCACCAGTGACACCGCACCTAGCGGGGGGAACAATGAGCAGTTCTTC. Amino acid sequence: CATSDTAPSGGNNEQFF.

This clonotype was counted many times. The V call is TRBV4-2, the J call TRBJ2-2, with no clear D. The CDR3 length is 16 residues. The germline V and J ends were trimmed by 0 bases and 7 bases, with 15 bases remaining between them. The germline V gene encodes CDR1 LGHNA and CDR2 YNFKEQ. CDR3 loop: CASSQEFPPYDGELFF. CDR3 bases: TGTGCCAGCAGCCAAGAATTCCCCCCATATGACGGGGAGCTGTTTTTT.

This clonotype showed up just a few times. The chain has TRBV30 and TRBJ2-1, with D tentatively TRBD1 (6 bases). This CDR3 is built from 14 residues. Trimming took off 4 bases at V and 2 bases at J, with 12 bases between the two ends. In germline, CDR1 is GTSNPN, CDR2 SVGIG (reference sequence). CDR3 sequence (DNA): TGTGCCTGGACCCCGAGGGGGACCTACAATGAGCAGTTCTTC. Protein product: CAWTPRGTYNEQFF.

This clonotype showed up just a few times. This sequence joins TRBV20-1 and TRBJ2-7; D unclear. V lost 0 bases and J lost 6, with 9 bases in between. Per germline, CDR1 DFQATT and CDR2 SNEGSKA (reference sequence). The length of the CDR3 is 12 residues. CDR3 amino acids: CSARDQGREQYF. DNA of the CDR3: TGCAGTGCTAGAGATCAAGGGCGCGAGCAGTACTTC.

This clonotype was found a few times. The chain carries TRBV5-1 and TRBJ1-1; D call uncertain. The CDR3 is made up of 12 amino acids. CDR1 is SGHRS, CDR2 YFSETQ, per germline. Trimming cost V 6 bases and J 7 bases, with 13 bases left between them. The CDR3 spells CASNQDMGEAFF. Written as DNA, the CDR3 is TGCGCCAGCAACCAAGACATGGGTGAAGCTTTCTTT.